This TCR beta chain was recorded in a study of T cell repertoires in cytomegalovirus infection. Study background: Both a matching HLA type and CMV infection were indicated by public TCR beta signatures.

TCRdb called the reads again in MiXCR, with one record for every CDR3 protein. The sample includes approximately 600,000 distinct CDR3 sequences, 40% of them seen just once. As concerns this clonotype: What it recognizes is unknown.

The V and J ends lost 5 bases and 6 bases, in that order; junction bases with no gene match: 9. The germline CDR1 and CDR2 sequences are SGHVS and FNYEAQ. The CDR3 is made up of 14 amino acids. This clonotype originated in a human donor in good health (CMV status not recorded). Some clones in this sample may be carry-over from other donors' samples. J is TRBJ2-7 and V is TRBV7-6; 8 nucleotides match TRBD2. This sample comprised cultured PBMCs, obtained from culture after CMV antigen stimulation. CDR3 in DNA: TGTGCCAGCAGCCCGACTAGCGCCAGACGCGAGCAGTACTTC. It yields the protein CASSPTSARREQYF.